A selection of T cell receptor beta chains follows, all from one sample in a study of OX40 agonist ivuxolimab in advanced cancers. TCRdb's copy holds only in-frame clones and misses some; the assay was immunoSEQ multiplex PCR. Altogether over 65,000 clones are present, about 86% being singletons, with the ten largest covering around 2%. The specimen was CD4+ or CD8+ T cells sorted from blood, collected in a trial of the OX40 agonist ivuxolimab. Every receptor here comes from an adult with an advanced solid tumor such as melanoma, head and neck, liver or kidney cancer. Both conserved end residues are part of each CDR3. A D gene is named only where the DNA matches it firmly. Some rows have no size entry. The others give once, few or many, or a class for an expanded clone.

TRBJ2-1	TRBV4-2	-	-	TGTGCCAGCAGCCTGACCTATCCCTCCTACAATGAGCAGTTCTTC	CASSLTYPSYNEQFF
TRBJ1-1	TRBV9	-	TRBD1	TGTGCCAGCAAAGCACAGGGGCAGGACACTGAAGCTTTCTTT	CASKAQGQDTEAFF
TRBJ2-2	TRBV14	-	TRBD1	TGTGCCAGCAGCCGGGACAGGTTGAACGGGGAGCTGTTTTTT	CASSRDRLNGELFF
TRBJ1-2	TRBV7-9	-	-	TGTGCCAGCAGCTTAGCAGGAACACGGGGCTACACCTTC	CASSLAGTRGYTF
TRBJ2-3	TRBV7-9	-	TRBD2	TGTGCCAGCAGCCCCACGAGACTAGCGGGGGGGCAAGATACGCAGTATTTT	CASSPTRLAGGQDTQYF
TRBJ1-3	TRBV28	-	-	TGTGCCAGCAAGCAGGGGTTGTACTCTGGAAACACCATATATTTT	CASKQGLYSGNTIYF
TRBJ2-2	TRBV30	-	TRBD1	TGTGCCTGGTTACAGGGGGCGTTGGTCGGGGAGCTGTTTTTT	CAWLQGALVGELFF
TRBJ1-5	TRBV19	few	-	TGTGCCAGTACCCCCCTGGGGGGGAGGGAGAATCAGCCCCAGCATTTT	CASTPLGGRENQPQHF
TRBJ1-5	TRBV28	-	-	TGTGCCAGCAGTCTTCATACTGGTGGGCCCCAGCATTTT	CASSLHTGGPQHF
TRBJ2-5	TRBV2	once	TRBD2	TGTGCCAGCAGTGAAGCGCGGGGGTCCCAAGAGACCCAGTACTTC	CASSEARGSQETQYF
TRBJ2-2	TRBV5-6	-	-	TGTGCCAGCAGCTTGGGGTCTCTGGAGCTGTTTTTT	CASSLGSLELFF
TRBJ1-2	TRBV7-9	-	TRBD1	TGTGCCAGCAGCCGCATGACAGGGCGCGGCTATGGCTACACCTTC	CASSRMTGRGYGYTF
TRBJ1-4	TRBV4-2	-	TRBD1	TGTGCCAGCAGCCAAGGGGAAGGGACAGGGCGCAGGGAAAAACTGTTTTTT	CASSQGEGTGRREKLFF
TRBJ2-7	TRBV2	-	TRBD1	TGTGCCAGCAGCGGGACAGGGGTGTTAGAGCAGTACTTC	CASSGTGVLEQYF
TRBJ1-1	TRBV4-1	-	-	TGCGCCAGCAGCCAAGATGTCTTAGGACGTGAAGCTTTCTTT	CASSQDVLGREAFF
TRBJ1-3	TRBV7-2	-	TRBD1	TGTGCCAGCAGCTTTTCCCGGACAGGGAACTCTGGAAACACCATATATTTT	CASSFSRTGNSGNTIYF
TRBJ1-2	TRBV29-1	-	-	TGCAGCGTCCCCAAGCGGGGTGAGGGCGGCTACACCTTC	CSVPKRGEGGYTF
TRBJ2-5	TRBV9	-	-	TGTGCCAGCAGCTCCCATAACGGGGAGACCCAGTACTTC	CASSSHNGETQYF
TRBJ2-5	TRBV11-2	-	-	TGTGCCAGCAGCCGGGATCAAGAGACCCAGTACTTC	CASSRDQETQYF
TRBJ1-1	TRBV30	-	-	TGTGCCTGGAAGGGGAACACTGAAGCTTTCTTT	CAWKGNTEAFF
TRBJ1-6	TRBV28	-	-	TGTGCCAGCAGTTTACCCCAGGGCTATAATTCACCCCTCCACTTT	CASSLPQGYNSPLHF
TRBJ1-3	TRBV28	-	-	TGTGCCAGCATCCCAATTGGGGAATTGCTCTCTGGAAACACCATATATTTT	CASIPIGELLSGNTIYF
TRBJ1-5	TRBV7-6	-	-	TGTGCCAGCAGCCTAGGGTCCTATCAGCCCCAGCATTTT	CASSLGSYQPQHF
TRBJ2-7	TRBV28	-	TRBD2	TGTGCCAGCAGTTCCAACGGGAGGGACGGATCCTACGAGCAGTACTTC	CASSSNGRDGSYEQYF
TRBJ1-4	TRBV7-8	-	-	TGTGCCAGCAGCTTCCGCAGAGGGTTTAATGAAAAACTGTTTTTT	CASSFRRGFNEKLFF
TRBJ1-5	TRBV14	-	-	TGTGCCAGCAGCCAAGGGGGCAATCAGCCCCAGCATTTT	CASSQGGNQPQHF
TRBJ2-5	TRBV5-1	-	-	TGCGCCAGCAGCCCCATGACAGGATGGGACTCCCAGTACTTC	CASSPMTGWDSQYF
TRBJ2-2	TRBV4-1	-	-	TGCGCCAGCAGCCAAGACATGAACACCGGGGAGCTGTTTTTT	CASSQDMNTGELFF
TRBJ1-2	TRBV5-4	-	-	TGTGCCAGCAGCTTGGCTCCCTACGGGGCTGAGGGCTACACCTTC	CASSLAPYGAEGYTF
TRBJ2-7	TRBV30	once	-	TGTGCCTGGACCCCCTATGGACGGTCCTACGAGCAGTACTTC	CAWTPYGRSYEQYF
TRBJ1-4	TRBV19	-	-	TGTGCCAGTAGCCCCGGACTAAATGAAAAACTGTTTTTT	CASSPGLNEKLFF
TRBJ1-2	TRBV10-3	-	-	TGTGCCATCAGTGAGTCAAGGACGATTGGCTACACCTTC	CAISESRTIGYTF
TRBJ1-6	TRBV10-1	-	-	TGCGCCAGCAGTGAGTCAGGGAATTCACCCCTCCACTTT	CASSESGNSPLHF
TRBJ1-4	TRBV6-7	-	-	TGTGCCAGCAGTTACTCGTCCCGGGACAAGGGCCCCCGTGAAAAACTGTTTTTT	CASSYSSRDKGPREKLFF
TRBJ2-1	TRBV30	-	-	TGTGCCTGGAGAGGGGGTTTTGTGTCCTACAATGAGCAGTTCTTC	CAWRGGFVSYNEQFF
TRBJ2-7	TRBV10-2	-	-	TGCGCCAGCAGTGAGATGGCATACGAGCAGTACTTC	CASSEMAYEQYF
TRBJ2-1	TRBV7-9	-	-	TGTGCCAGCAGCTTAGACACTATCGACAATGAGCAGTTCTTC	CASSLDTIDNEQFF
TRBJ1-6	TRBV9	once	TRBD1	TGTGCCAGCAGCCCCCAGACAGGGATTAGATCACCCCTCCACTTT	CASSPQTGIRSPLHF
TRBJ2-7	TRBV12-5	-	-	TGTGCTAGTGGTTCATCTTACTACGAGCAGTACTTC	CASGSSYYEQYF
TRBJ1-4	TRBV5-1	-	-	TGCGCCAGCAGCTCCACCGGTCAGGGAGAAAAACTGTTTTTT	CASSSTGQGEKLFF
TRBJ2-5	TRBV18	-	-	TGTGCCAGCTCACCACCTGGACCGAGCCAAGAGACCCAGTACTTC	CASSPPGPSQETQYF
TRBJ2-5	TRBV28	once	TRBD2	TGTGCCAGCAGTTTATTAGCGGGGGAGGGAGAGACCCAGTACTTC	CASSLLAGEGETQYF
TRBJ1-2	TRBV28	-	-	TGTGCCAGCAGTCCCCCGAGGAGGGCCTATGGCTACACCTTC	CASSPPRRAYGYTF
TRBJ1-1	TRBV29-1	-	TRBD1	TGCAGCGTTAAAGACAGGGGTACTGAAGCTTTCTTT	CSVKDRGTEAFF
TRBJ2-7	TRBV2	-	-	TGTGCCAGCAGTGACAGTACCTACGAGCAGTACTTC	CASSDSTYEQYF
TRBJ1-2	TRBV5-1	-	TRBD1	TGCGCCAGCAGCTCCCAGGTAGGGACAGAAGGCTACACCTTC	CASSSQVGTEGYTF
TRBJ2-7	TRBV28	-	TRBD2	TGTGCCAGCACCCCCGTCCTCCTAGCGGGGACGAGGAGCTCCTACGAGCAGTACTTC	CASTPVLLAGTRSSYEQYF
TRBJ1-5	TRBV28	-	-	TGTGCCAGCACGGGGGGAGGGATCAACCCCGGGCCCAATCAGCCCCAGCATTTT	CASTGGGINPGPNQPQHF
TRBJ2-1	TRBV7-3	-	-	TGTGCCAGCAGCCGATTCACAGGGACGGGGGGAAATGAGCAGTTCTTC	CASSRFTGTGGNEQFF
TRBJ2-7	TRBV10-3	-	-	TGTGCCATCAAGGCGGGGCTAAACTCCTACGAGCAGTACTTC	CAIKAGLNSYEQYF
TRBJ1-3	TRBV5-4	-	-	TGTGCCAGCAGCTTGCCCCCGGCAGGGGAAAACACCATATATTTT	CASSLPPAGENTIYF